The T cell receptor (beta chain) under discussion was sequenced for a study of T cell responses to AZD1222 COVID-19 vaccine. Study findings and constraints: There were vaccine-associated CD4 TCRs across spike, dominant at 160-218 and 743-854. The study reported that nearly half of spike-specific TCRs target unmutated variant regions. Possibly, clonal diversity was underestimated; donors were largely white British and included more females.

Trimming left V 0 bases short and J 0 bases short, with 6 bases between. Per germline, CDR1 SGHRS and CDR2 YFSETQ. The length of the CDR3 is 14 residues. Sequencing was performed with immunoSEQ multiplex PCR; in TCRdb, only in-frame clones are kept and a portion is missing. The sample lists tens of thousands of clones, approximately 90% occurring once. As for this clone: Antigen: not known.

The TCR was taken from an adult in good health. The chain combines TRBV5-1 with TRBJ1-2; D ambiguous. Source: peripheral blood, taken on day 0 of AZD1222 vaccination. In nucleotides, the CDR3 is TGCGCCAGCAGCTTGGGGTCTTCTAACTATGGCTACACCTTC. The encoded protein is CASSLGSSNYGYTF.